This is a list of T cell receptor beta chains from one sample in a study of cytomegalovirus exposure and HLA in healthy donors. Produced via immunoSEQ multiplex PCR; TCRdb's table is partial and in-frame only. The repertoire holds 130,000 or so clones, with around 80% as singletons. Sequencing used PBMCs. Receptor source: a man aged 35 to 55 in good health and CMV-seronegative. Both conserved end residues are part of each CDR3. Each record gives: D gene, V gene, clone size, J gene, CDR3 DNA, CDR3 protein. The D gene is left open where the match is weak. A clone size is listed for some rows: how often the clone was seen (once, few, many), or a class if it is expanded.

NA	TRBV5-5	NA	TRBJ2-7	TGTGCCAGCAGCTTACAGGGTGAGTTTTCCTACGAGCAGTACTTC	CASSLQGEFSYEQYF
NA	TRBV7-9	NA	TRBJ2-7	TGTGCCAGCAGCTTCGATAGAACTAAGGACGAGCAGTACTTC	CASSFDRTKDEQYF
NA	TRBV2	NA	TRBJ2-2	TGTGCCAGCAGTCCTAGAATGAGACTAGCAGAGGGGGCCGGGGAGCTGTTTTTT	CASSPRMRLAEGAGELFF
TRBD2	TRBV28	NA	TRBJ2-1	TGTGCCAGCAGTCCCCTCAGAGCGGGGGGGCCACATGAGCAGTTCTTC	CASSPLRAGGPHEQFF
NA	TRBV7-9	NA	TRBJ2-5	TGTTCCAGCAGCTTAGCTTCGGGGGGGACAGAACAAGAGACCCAGTACTTC	CSSSLASGGTEQETQYF
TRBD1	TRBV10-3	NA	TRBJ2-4	TGTGCCATCAGTGAGTCCCAGGGGGCGCGGGACATTCAGTACTTC	CAISESQGARDIQYF
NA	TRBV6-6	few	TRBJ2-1	TGTGCCAGCAGCGGCGGGTATTGGGCAGAAAGTAATGAGCAGTTCTTC	CASSGGYWAESNEQFF
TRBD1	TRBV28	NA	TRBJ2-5	TGTGCCAGCAGTTTCCAGGACAGGGAAGAGACCCAGTACTTC	CASSFQDREETQYF
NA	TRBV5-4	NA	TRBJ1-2	TGTGCCAGCACCACCGACAGCTATGGCTACACCTTC	CASTTDSYGYTF
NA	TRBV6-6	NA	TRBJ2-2	TGTGCCAGCCGAATTGGGGGGGGGCGAAGCACCGGGGAGCTGTTTTTT	CASRIGGGRSTGELFF
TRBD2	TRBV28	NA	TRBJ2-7	TGTGCCAGCAGTTCACCCGGGACTAGTTTTTCCTACGAGCAGTACTTC	CASSSPGTSFSYEQYF
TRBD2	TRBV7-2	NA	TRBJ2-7	TGTGCCAGCAGCTCGGGACGACTAGCCCTAGACGAGCAGTACTTC	CASSSGRLALDEQYF
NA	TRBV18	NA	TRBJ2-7	TGTGCCAGCTCAGCGACAACAACCTACGAGCAGTACTTC	CASSATTTYEQYF
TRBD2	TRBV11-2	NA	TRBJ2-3	TGTGCCAGCAGCTCACGACTAGCGGGAGACACAGATACGCAGTATTTT	CASSSRLAGDTDTQYF
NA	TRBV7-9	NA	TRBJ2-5	TGTGCCAGCAGCCCCCGACGAGTGGTTGCGGGGTCGCAAGAGACCCAGTACTTC	CASSPRRVVAGSQETQYF
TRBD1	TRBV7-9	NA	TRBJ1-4	TGTGCCAGCAGCCAGGGGGCAGGAATTAATGAAAAACTGTTTTTT	CASSQGAGINEKLFF
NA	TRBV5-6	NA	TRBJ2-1	TGTGCCAGCAGCTTGGAGCGGGCGTGGGGGGTTCAGGAGCAGTTCTTC	CASSLERAWGVQEQFF
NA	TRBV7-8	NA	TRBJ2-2	TGTGCCAGCAGCTTACCAACGAACACCGGGGAGCTGTTTTTT	CASSLPTNTGELFF
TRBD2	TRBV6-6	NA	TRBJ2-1	TGTGCCAGCAGACTAGCGGGAGACAATGAGCAGTTCTTC	CASRLAGDNEQFF
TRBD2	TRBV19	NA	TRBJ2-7	TGTGCCAGTAGTATTCGGGCTAGCGGGAGTAGCGACGAGCAGTACTTC	CASSIRASGSSDEQYF
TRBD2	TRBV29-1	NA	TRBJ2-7	TGCAGCGTGAGGACTAGCGGGAGCTACGAGCAGTACTTC	CSVRTSGSYEQYF
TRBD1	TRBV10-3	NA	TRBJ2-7	TGTGCCATTATGTCAGGGGGCGCCTACGAGCAGTACTTC	CAIMSGGAYEQYF
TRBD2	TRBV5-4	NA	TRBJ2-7	TGTGCCAGCAGCTTGGCCGGGGCTAGCGGGGCCTACGAGCAGTACTTC	CASSLAGASGAYEQYF
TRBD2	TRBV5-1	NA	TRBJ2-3	TGCGCCAGCAGCTTGAGGACTAGCGGGACCACAGATACGCAGTATTTT	CASSLRTSGTTDTQYF